This entry is about one T cell receptor (beta chain). Its antigen has not been determined. Base qualities are not recorded, but no much larger clone differs from it by a single base. This entry comes from a study of a mutant IDH1 vaccine in newly diagnosed glioma (dated by TCRdb to the early 2020s). The study in broad terms: Vaccination started 4-6 weeks after radiotherapy alone, or was given together with temozolomide cycles in the groups whose treatment included chemotherapy. Of the approximately 32 treated patients, roughly 60% were male and about 40% were female, and the mean age was roughly 38 years. Prior to enrollment, standard therapy consisting of radiotherapy alone, temozolomide alone, or radiochemotherapy with temozolomide had been administered to patients, with the combination being received by most patients. Visit V12 was the week-35 safety follow-up and visit V13 was the week-47 end of study. Peripheral blood was drawn at six visits: V03 (baseline), V05, V07, V10, V12 and V13. Longitudinal TCRB deep sequencing was performed for about two dozen treated patients wherever samples were available for exploratory analyses.

Points the paper makes about the study in general: The authors stated that sample limitations prevented analyses of patient blood samples from being reproduced. Immune responses induced by the vaccine were seen in around 93% of patients across multiple MHC alleles. Selection of PBMC samples for TCRB deep sequencing was based on availability. Changes in the top peripheral T cell clonotypes picked up by TCRB sequencing did not appear to be linked to pseudoprogression.

The intended sense of this specimen's time point label: week 35, safety follow-up. Each vaccine dose was 300 ug of a 20-mer mutant IDH1 peptide in Montanide, given subcutaneously with topical imiquimod. Patients were given eight vaccinations, in weeks 1, 3, 5, 7, 11, 15, 19 and 23, which matched visits V03 through V10. All donors had newly diagnosed IDH1-mutant astrocytomas of WHO grade 3 or 4 that showed loss of nuclear ATRX. The samples were drawn from NOA16, a multicentre, single-arm, open-label phase I trial in Germany that tested a mutant IDH1 peptide vaccine in humans for the first time. Genomic DNA for TCRB sequencing was extracted from EDTA blood using the DNeasy Blood and Tissue Kit. Receptors were amplified or captured by the immunoSEQ multiplex PCR assay. The hsTCRB Kit was used according to the manufacturer's protocol to amplify rearranged TCR beta chain sequences. An Illumina MiSeq was used to sequence the TCRB libraries. The paper's data handling went like this. Demultiplexing, trimming and gene mapping were performed with the kit vendor's proprietary platform. Sourced from immuneACCESS, this table was stored by TCRdb with only in-frame sequences that have V and J called. A share of the clones is absent; for the studies checked, an unresolved V gene accounts for under half, and the remainder has no known explanation. That table is the source of V, J and clone size, and D and trimming were worked out from the DNA. In this sample the table shows more than 40,000 clones, 85% to 90% of which occur a single time. Together, the top ten hold more than 5.5% of the sample.

In the germline V gene, CDR1 corresponds to SGHVS and CDR2 to FQNEAQ. V is cut by 5 bases and J by 2 bases, and the space between the germline ends is 13 bases. From its cysteine to its phenylalanine, the CDR3 spans 15 amino acids. The only DNA kept is the CDR3, 45 bases in frame from the first base. This receptor was obtained from a woman between 40 and 55 years old with glioma. The chain is assembled from TRBV7-8 and TRBJ1-3; 5 matching bases give a weak D call of TRBD1. Sample: PBMCs, taken from a glioma patient whose treatment included an IDH1 peptide vaccine. The nucleotide sequence is TGTGCCAGCAGCACCTACCAGGGTACTGGAAACACCATATATTTT. It encodes CASSTYQGTGNTIYF. Full variable domain (CDR3 extended with the reference TRBV7-8 and TRBJ1-3 proteins): GAGVSQSPRYKVAKRGQDVALRCDPISGHVSLFWYQQALGQGPEFLTYFQNEAQLDKSGLPSDRFFAERPEGSVSTLKIQRTQQEDSAVYLCASSTYQGTGNTIYFGEGSWLTVV.